This T cell receptor beta chain comes out of a study of T cell changes during pregnancy in multiple sclerosis. The protocol was immunoSEQ multiplex PCR, while the TCRdb copy is restricted to in-frame clones and leaves out a portion. The table records some 40,000 clones, roughly 90% of them present only once. CDR3 length equals 15 residues. Trimming shortened V by 2 bases and J by 6 bases, and 14 bases separated the two germline ends. Germline lookup yields CDR1 SGHTA and CDR2 FQGNSA. Sample: CD4+ T cells from peripheral blood mononuclear cells, taken before pregnancy. This receptor was identified in a female donor with multiple sclerosis, enrolled in a pregnancy study. The V call is TRBV7-2, the J call TRBJ1-5, with D perhaps TRBD1 (5 bases). The CDR3: CASSLRAGWGQPQHF. The DNA for the CDR3 is TGTGCCAGCAGCTTAAGGGCAGGGTGGGGTCAGCCCCAGCATTTT.